The entry that follows covers one T cell receptor beta chain sequence. At least ten counts were recorded for this clonotype. The antigen it recognizes is unknown. The sample holds no much larger clone one base away, and base qualities are not on file. This record comes from a study of T cells in Graves' hyperthyroidism and ophthalmopathy (dated by TCRdb to about 2019). Study-level background: Peripheral blood was collected at initial diagnosis, before any treatment. Prospective prediction of ophthalmopathy was tested in an independent validation cohort consisting of 18 to 20 hyperthyroidism patients and over 15 patients who later progressed to ophthalmopathy. After sampling, hyperthyroidism patients received methimazole starting at 30 mg daily, and ophthalmopathy patients received high-dose intravenous methylprednisolone. The 90 to 100 discovery patients were randomly divided into training and test sets at a 7:3 ratio. The paper describes TCR Vbeta CDR3 sequencing of some 130 peripheral blood samples, made up of 43 ophthalmopathy patients, some 80 hyperthyroidism patients and roughly 17 progressor patients. In about 6 Graves' hyperthyroidism patients, the study also compared T-cell repertoires from thyroid tissue with T-cell repertoires from blood. A discovery cohort of about a hundred patients, roughly 43 with Graves' ophthalmopathy and 55 to 60 with stable Graves' hyperthyroidism, was used to find distinguishing TCR V-J signatures. What the authors observed across the whole study: Most expanded thyroid clonotypes (frequency above 0.001) were also found in blood, which suggests that blood repertoires may mirror thyroid immune responses. In validation, progression to ophthalmopathy was predicted by the model with 70.59% sensitivity and approximately 78% specificity, a median of approximately 6.5 months before onset. No statistical method was used to fix the sample size in advance, and group allocation was not hidden from the investigators. Ophthalmopathy was separated from stable hyperthyroidism by a 13 V-J signature model, with roughly 88% sensitivity and about 84% specificity obtained in cross-validation and 80%/75% obtained in testing.

Including cysteine and phenylalanine, the CDR3 has 13 amino acids. Left in the record is the CDR3 DNA by itself, 39 bases read in frame from the first base. Trimming costs V 2 bases and J 3 bases, and their ends lie 8 bases apart. CDR1 and CDR2 (MNHNS, SASEGT) derive from the germline V gene. TCR beta CDR3 regions were amplified from RNA transcripts. A first-round RT-PCR of the TCR CDR3 used the HTBI primer set with the Qiagen OneStep RT-PCR kit. The libraries were constructed in a second round of multiplex PCR and then size-selected and purified. The libraries were sequenced on an Illumina HiSeq2000 using paired-end 100 bp reads. Per the authors' processing: SOAPnuke was used to process the raw data, with reads discarded if the reads contained adapters or uncalled bases, had a mean Phred below 15, or lacked an exact constant-primer or identifier match. COPE v1.2.5 was used to merge the high-quality paired reads, and each unique nucleotide sequence was defined as a clonotype. MiTCR v1.1 was used to align the clonotypes against IMGT TRBV, TRBD and TRBJ reference segments. The analysis included only V-J combinations with a frequency above 0.0001, which together covered 99.2% of the repertoires. The TCS score was defined as the ratio of F50 (clonal expansion) to E x V (chaos), calculated using BLOSUM62-based TCRdist between CDR3 peptides within each V-J. Welch's t-statistics and random forest reduced fewer than 600 V-J features to 13, which were used in a naive Bayes classifier (R e1071). The Morisita-Horn index was used to measure how similar the thyroid and blood repertoires were. TCRdb cleaned the public reads at Q25 with fastp, built clones with MiXCR and kept in-frame beta chains. Every entry covers one CDR3 protein and lists the most common genes and DNA from its rows. TCRdb, not the original authors, processed these V and J calls. In all, the sample holds fewer than 650,000 distinct CDR3 sequences, and approximately 14% of those were seen once. The ten largest clones capture about 3.9% of the sample.

Ophthalmopathy patients had moderately to severely active disease, Clinical Activity Score of at least 3, NOSPECS grade of at least 4, and duration under 3 months. Exclusion was applied to patients with uncontrolled infections, other autoimmune diseases, pregnancy or lactation. Diagnoses were established on the basis of clinical symptoms, serum thyroxine and TRAb, thyroid ultrasound, and orbital computed tomography. Ficoll-Paque density gradient centrifugation was used to isolate PBMCs from around 10 ml of fresh peripheral blood. Total RNA was extracted using Trizol reagent, and RNA quality was assessed on an Agilent 2100 Bioanalyzer.

Sample: blood. The V and J segments used are TRBV6-1 and TRBJ2-7; too little of a D gene remains to name it. This receptor was obtained from a woman aged 40 to 50 with Graves' ophthalmopathy. In nucleotide form, the sequence is TGTGCCAGCAGTGAATCCGATGTCTACGAGCAGTACTTC. Translated, it gives CASSESDVYEQYF.